This paragraph covers one T cell receptor (beta chain) sequence. The specificity of this receptor is unknown. Sequence at one end of the junction differs from germline and may be a read error. This entry is derived from a study of blood T cell repertoires in COVID-19 (dated by TCRdb to the early 2020s). In the study overall: Samples from collaborators originated in the United States, Italy and Spain and spanned both the acute and convalescent phases of COVID-19. The sample metadata nearly always contained a de-identified subject ID, COVID-19 status, age in years and sex. Where available, HLA class I and class II types were taken from metadata supplied by the sample provider and were not determined by assay-based typing. The samples were drawn from the first 160 participants of the ongoing ImmuneRACE study and from under 1,500 subjects provided by 6 global collaborators. A freely available public database, intended as a resource for researchers studying the immune response to SARS-CoV-2, is where the repertoires were released. Deeply sampled blood TCRbeta repertoires from subjects exposed to, actively infected with, or recovered from COVID-19 were included in the dataset. The prospective study material was composed of cDNA or gDNA derived from T cells, B-cell-depleted T cells, or PBMCs. Overall results and qualifications from the work: Clinical and demographic metadata were provided uncurated, with the amount varying by source and participant.

The collaborating institutions used their own protocols to collect whole blood in K2EDTA tubes. For TCRbeta analysis, collaborator samples were shipped as frozen whole blood, as isolated PBMCs, or as DNA extracted from either sample type. CDR1 and CDR2 are read off the germline V gene (reference sequence) as LGHDT and YNNKEL. The CDR3 starts with the cysteine, ends with the phenylalanine, and has 11 residues. This entry keeps only the CDR3 DNA: 33 bases, framed from base 1. TCRbeta CDR3 regions were amplified from genomic DNA using the immunoSEQ Assay, a bias-controlled multiplex PCR. In the authors' own workflow: The number of nucleated cells in each sample was estimated from the amplification of reference gene primers within the assay. To quantify the absolute abundance of each unique TCRbeta CDR3 rearrangement, sequence reads were collapsed and filtered. For each sample, productive Simpson clonality was calculated as the square root of Simpson's diversity index across productive rearrangements. TCRdb limited this immuneACCESS table to in-frame rearrangements with V and J called. A share of clones is missing; checked studies link under half to unresolved V genes, and the rest is unexplained. Clonal size and the V and J genes are those of that table, whereas D and trimming came from the DNA. The table for this sample lists under 300,000 clones; 75% to 90% of them were counted only once. The top ten constitute 3% to 4% of the sample.

The sequence came from a woman in her thirties or forties with acute or convalescent COVID-19. Recombination connected TRBV3-1 (or the pseudogene TRBV3-2) to TRBJ1-1; TRBD1 is possibly the D segment (5 matching bases). Input material: peripheral blood. CDR3 loop: CATQDNTEAFF. The DNA sequence follows: TGTGCCACCCAGGACAACACCGAAGCTTTCTTT.